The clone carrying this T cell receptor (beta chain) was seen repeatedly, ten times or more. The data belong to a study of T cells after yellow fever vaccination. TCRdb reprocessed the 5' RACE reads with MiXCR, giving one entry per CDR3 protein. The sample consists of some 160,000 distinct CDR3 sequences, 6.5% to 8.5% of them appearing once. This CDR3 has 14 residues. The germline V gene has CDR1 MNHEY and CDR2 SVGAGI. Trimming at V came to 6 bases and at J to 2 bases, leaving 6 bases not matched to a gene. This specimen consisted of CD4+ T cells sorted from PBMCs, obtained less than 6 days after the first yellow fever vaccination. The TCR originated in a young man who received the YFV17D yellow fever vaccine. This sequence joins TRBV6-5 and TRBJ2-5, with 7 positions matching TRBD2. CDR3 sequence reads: CASSLPSGQETQYF. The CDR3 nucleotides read TGTGCCAGCAGCTTACCTAGCGGTCAAGAGACCCAGTACTTC.